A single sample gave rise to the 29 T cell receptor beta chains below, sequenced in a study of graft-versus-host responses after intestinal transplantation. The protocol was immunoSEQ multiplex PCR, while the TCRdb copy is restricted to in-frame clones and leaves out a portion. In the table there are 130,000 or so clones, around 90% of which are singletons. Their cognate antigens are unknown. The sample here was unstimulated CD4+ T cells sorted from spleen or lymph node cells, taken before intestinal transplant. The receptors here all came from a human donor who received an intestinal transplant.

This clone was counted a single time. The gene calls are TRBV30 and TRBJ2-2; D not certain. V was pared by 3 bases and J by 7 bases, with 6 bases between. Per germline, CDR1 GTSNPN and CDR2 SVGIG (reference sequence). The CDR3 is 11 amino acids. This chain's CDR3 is CAWSGVGELFF. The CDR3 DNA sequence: TGTGCCTGGAGCGGCGTCGGGGAGCTGTTTTTT.

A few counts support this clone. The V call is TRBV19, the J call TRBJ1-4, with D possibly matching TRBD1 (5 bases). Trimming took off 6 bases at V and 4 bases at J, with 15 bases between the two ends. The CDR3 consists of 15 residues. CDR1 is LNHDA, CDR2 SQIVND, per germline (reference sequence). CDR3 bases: TGTGCCAGTAGCCGAATTCAGGGTAGTAATGAAAAACTGTTTTTT. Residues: CASSRIQGSNEKLFF.

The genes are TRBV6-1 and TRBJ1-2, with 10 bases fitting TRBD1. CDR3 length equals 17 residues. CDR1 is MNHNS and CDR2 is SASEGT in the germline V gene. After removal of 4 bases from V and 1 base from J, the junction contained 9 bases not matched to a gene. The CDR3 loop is CASSVIQTGGVNYGYTF. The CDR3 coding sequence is TGTGCCAGCAGTGTCATTCAGACAGGGGGCGTTAACTATGGCTACACCTTC.

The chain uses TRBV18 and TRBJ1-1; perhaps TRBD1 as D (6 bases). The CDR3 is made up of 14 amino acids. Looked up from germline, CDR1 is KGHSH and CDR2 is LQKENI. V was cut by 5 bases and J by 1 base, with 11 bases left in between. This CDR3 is CASSAQGGNTEAFF. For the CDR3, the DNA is TGTGCCAGCTCAGCGCAAGGGGGGAACACTGAAGCTTTCTTT.

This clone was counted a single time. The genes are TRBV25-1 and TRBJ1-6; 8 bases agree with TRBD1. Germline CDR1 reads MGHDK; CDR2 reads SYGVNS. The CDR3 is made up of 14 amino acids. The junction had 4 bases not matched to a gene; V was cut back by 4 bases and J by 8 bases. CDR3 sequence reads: CASSGTGGDSPLHF. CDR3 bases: TGTGCCAGCAGTGGTACAGGGGGTGATTCACCCCTCCACTTT.

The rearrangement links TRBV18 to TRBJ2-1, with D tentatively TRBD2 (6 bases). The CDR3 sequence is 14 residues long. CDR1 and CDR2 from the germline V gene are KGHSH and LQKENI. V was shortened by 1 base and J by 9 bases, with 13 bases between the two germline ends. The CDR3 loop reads CASSPRGEQFEQFF. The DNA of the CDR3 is TGTGCCAGCTCACCACGGGGGGAGCAGTTTGAGCAGTTCTTC. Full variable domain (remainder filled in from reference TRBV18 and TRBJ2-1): NAGVMQNPRHLVRRRGQEARLRCSPMKGHSHVYWYRQLPEEGLKFMVYLQKENIIDESGMPKERFSAEFPKEGPSILRIQQVVRGDSAAYFCASSPRGEQFEQFFGPGTRLTVL.

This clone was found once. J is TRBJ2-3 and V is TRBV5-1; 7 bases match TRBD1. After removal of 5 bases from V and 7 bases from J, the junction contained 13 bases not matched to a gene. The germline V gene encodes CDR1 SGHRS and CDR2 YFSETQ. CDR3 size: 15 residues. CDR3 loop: CASRVAQQGQYTQYF. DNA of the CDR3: TGCGCCAGCAGAGTGGCGCAACAGGGGCAATATACGCAGTATTTT.

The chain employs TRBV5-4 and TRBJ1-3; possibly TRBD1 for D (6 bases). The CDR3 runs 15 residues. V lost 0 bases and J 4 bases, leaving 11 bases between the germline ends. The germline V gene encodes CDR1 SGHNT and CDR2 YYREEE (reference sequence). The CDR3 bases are TGTGCCAGCAGCTTGGGTCCGGACAGAGGAAACACCATATATTTT. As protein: CASSLGPDRGNTIYF.

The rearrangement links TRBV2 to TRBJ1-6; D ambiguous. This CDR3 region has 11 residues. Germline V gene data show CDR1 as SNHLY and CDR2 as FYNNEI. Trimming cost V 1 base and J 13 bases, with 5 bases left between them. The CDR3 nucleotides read TGTGCCAGCAGTGAAGAGGGTCCCCTCCACTTT. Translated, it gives CASSEEGPLHF.

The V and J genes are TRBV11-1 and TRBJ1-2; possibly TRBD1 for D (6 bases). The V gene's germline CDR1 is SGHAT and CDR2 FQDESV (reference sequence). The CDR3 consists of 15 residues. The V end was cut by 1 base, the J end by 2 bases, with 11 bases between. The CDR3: CASSLGDRLNYGYTF. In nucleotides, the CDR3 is TGTGCCAGCAGCTTAGGTGACAGGCTGAACTATGGCTACACCTTC.

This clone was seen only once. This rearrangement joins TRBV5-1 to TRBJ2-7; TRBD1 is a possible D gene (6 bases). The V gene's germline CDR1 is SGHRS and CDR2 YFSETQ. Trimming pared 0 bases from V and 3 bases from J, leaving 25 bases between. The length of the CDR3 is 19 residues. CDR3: CASSLERVSGPKGVYEQYF. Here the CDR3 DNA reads TGCGCCAGCAGCTTGGAAAGGGTCTCAGGACCCAAGGGGGTCTACGAGCAGTACTTC.

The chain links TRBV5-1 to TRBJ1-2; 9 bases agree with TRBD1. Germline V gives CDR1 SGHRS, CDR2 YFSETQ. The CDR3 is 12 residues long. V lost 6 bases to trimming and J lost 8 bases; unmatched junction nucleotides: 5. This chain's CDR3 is CASTTGQGGYTF. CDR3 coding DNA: TGCGCCAGCACCACGGGACAGGGCGGCTACACCTTC. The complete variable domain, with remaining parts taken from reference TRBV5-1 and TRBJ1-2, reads KAGVTQTPRYLIKTRGQQVTLSCSPISGHRSVSWYQQTPGQGLQFLFEYFSETQRNKGNFPGRFSGRQFSNSRSEMNVSTLELGDSALYLCASTTGQGGYTFGSGTRLTVV.

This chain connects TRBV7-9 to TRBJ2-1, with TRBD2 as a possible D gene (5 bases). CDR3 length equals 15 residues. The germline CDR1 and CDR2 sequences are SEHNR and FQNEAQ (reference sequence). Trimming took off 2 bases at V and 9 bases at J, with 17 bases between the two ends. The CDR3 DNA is TGTGCCAGCAGCTTAAGTTCGGGCGGGTTCTTTGAGCAGTTCTTC. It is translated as CASSLSSGGFFEQFF.

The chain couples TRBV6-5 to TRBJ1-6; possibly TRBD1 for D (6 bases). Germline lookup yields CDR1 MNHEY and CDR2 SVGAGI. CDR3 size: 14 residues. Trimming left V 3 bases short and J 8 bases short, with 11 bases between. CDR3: CASSYKGGDSPLHF. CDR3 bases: TGTGCCAGCAGTTATAAAGGGGGGGATTCACCCCTCCACTTT.

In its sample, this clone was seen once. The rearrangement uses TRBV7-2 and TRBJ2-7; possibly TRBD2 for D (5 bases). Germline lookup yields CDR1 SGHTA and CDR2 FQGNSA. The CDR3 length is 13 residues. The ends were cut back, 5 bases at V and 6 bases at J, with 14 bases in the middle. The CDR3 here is CASSVVGVAEQYF. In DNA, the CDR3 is TGTGCCAGCAGCGTGGTCGGGGTTGCCGAGCAGTACTTC.

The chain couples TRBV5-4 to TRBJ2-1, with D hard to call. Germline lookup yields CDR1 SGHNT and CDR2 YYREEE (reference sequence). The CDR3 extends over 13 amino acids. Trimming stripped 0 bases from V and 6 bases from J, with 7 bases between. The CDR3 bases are TGTGCCAGCAGCTTGGCTGGCGTCAATGAGCAGTTCTTC. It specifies CASSLAGVNEQFF.

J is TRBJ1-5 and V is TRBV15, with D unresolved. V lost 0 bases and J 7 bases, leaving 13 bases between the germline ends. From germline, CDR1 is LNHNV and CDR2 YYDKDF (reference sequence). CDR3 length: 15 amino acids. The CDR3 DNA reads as TGTGCCACCAGCAGAGATGTGGGGTCAGGCCAGCCCCAGCATTTT. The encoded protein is CATSRDVGSGQPQHF.

CDR3 nucleotides: TGCGCCAGCAGCCCTAGCGGACAGGGGCTGGAGCCCCAGCATTTT. Translated: CASSPSGQGLEPQHF. The rearrangement uses TRBV5-1 and TRBJ1-5; 9 nucleotides match TRBD1. From germline, CDR1 is SGHRS and CDR2 YFSETQ. This CDR3 is built from 15 residues. After removal of 4 bases from V and 8 bases from J, the junction contained 10 bases not matched to a gene. Full variable domain (rest looked up from reference TRBV5-1 and TRBJ1-5): KAGVTQTPRYLIKTRGQQVTLSCSPISGHRSVSWYQQTPGQGLQFLFEYFSETQRNKGNFPGRFSGRQFSNSRSEMNVSTLELGDSALYLCASSPSGQGLEPQHFGDGTRLSIL.

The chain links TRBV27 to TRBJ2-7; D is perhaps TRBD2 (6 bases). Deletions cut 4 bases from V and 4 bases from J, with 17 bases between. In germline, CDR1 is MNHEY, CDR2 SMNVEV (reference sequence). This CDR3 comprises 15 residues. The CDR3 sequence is CASSSGLGGVYEQYF. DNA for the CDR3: TGTGCCAGCAGTTCGGGACTCGGGGGAGTTTACGAGCAGTACTTC.

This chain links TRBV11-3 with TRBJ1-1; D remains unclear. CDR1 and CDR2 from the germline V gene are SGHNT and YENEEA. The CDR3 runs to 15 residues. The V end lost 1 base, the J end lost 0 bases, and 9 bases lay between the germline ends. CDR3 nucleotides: TGTGCCAGCAGCTTAGGTGGAGGACTGAACACTGAAGCTTTCTTT. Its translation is CASSLGGGLNTEAFF. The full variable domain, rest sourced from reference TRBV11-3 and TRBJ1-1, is EAGVVQSPRYKIIEKKQPVAFWCNPISGHNTLYWYLQNLGQGPELLIRYENEEAVDDSQLPKDRFSAERLKGVDSTLKIQPAELGDSAVYLCASSLGGGLNTEAFFGQGTRLTVV.

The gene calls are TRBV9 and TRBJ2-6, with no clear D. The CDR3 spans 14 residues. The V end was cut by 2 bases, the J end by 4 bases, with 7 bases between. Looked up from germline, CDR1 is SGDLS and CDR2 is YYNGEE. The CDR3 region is CASSVGSGANVLTF. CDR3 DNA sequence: TGTGCCAGCAGCGTGGGTTCCGGGGCCAACGTCCTGACTTTC.

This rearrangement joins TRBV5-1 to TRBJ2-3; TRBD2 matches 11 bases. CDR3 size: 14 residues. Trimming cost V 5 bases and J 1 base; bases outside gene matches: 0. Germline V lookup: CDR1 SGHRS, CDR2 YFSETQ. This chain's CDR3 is CASRGLAGTDTQYF. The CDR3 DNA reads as TGCGCCAGCAGGGGACTAGCGGGCACAGATACGCAGTATTTT. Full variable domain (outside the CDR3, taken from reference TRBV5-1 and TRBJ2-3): KAGVTQTPRYLIKTRGQQVTLSCSPISGHRSVSWYQQTPGQGLQFLFEYFSETQRNKGNFPGRFSGRQFSNSRSEMNVSTLELGDSALYLCASRGLAGTDTQYFGPGTRLTVL.

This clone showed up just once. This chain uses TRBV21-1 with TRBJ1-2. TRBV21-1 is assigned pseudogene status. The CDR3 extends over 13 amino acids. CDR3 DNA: TGTGCCAGCAGCAAAGGAGTAGGCTATGGCTACACCTTC. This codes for CASSKGVGYGYTF.

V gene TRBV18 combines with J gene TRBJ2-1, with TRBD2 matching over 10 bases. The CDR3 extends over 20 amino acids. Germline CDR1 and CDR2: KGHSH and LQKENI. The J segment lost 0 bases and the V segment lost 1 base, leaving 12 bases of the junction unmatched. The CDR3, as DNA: TGTGCCAGCTCACCACGGCCGGGGGCTCTAGCGGGGGACTCCTACAATGAGCAGTTCTTC. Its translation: CASSPRPGALAGDSYNEQFF. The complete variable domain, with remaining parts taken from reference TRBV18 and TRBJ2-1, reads NAGVMQNPRHLVRRRGQEARLRCSPMKGHSHVYWYRQLPEEGLKFMVYLQKENIIDESGMPKERFSAEFPKEGPSILRIQQVVRGDSAAYFCASSPRPGALAGDSYNEQFFGPGTRLTVL.

The CDR3 nucleotides are TGTGCCAGCAGCCGAGGGATTTATACTAGCACAGATACGCAGTATTTT. It yields the protein CASSRGIYTSTDTQYF. The V call is TRBV4-2, the J call TRBJ2-3, with D possibly TRBD2 on 5 matching bases. The germline V gene encodes CDR1 LGHNA and CDR2 YNFKEQ. V lost 4 bases and J 0 bases, leaving 14 bases between the germline ends. The CDR3 contains 16 residues.

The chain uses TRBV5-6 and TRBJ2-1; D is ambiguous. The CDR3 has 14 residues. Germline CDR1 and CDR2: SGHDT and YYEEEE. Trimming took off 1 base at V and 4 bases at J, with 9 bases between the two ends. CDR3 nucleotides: TGTGCCAGCAGCTTGACTGTTGTTTACAATGAGCAGTTCTTC. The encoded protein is CASSLTVVYNEQFF.

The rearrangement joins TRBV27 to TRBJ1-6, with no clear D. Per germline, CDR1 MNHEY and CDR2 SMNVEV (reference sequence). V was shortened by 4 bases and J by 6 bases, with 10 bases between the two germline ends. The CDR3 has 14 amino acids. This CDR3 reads CASSYRYGNSPLHF. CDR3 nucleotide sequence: TGTGCCAGCAGTTACCGGTATGGTAATTCACCCCTCCACTTT.

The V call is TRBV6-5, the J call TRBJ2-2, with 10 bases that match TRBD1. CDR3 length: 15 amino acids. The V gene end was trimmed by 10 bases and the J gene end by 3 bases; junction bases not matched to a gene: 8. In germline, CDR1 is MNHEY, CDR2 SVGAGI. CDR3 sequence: CATARQGAYTGELFF. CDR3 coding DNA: TGTGCCACAGCCAGACAGGGGGCCTACACCGGGGAGCTGTTTTTT.

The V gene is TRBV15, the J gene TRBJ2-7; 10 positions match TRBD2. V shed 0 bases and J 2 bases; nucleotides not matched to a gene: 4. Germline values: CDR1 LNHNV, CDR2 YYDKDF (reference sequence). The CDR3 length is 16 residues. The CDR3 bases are TGTGCCACCAGCAGAGATCGAGCGGGGGGGCCCTACGAGCAGTACTTC. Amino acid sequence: CATSRDRAGGPYEQYF.